The 27 T cell receptor beta chains below all came from one sample that was sequenced in a study of shared clonotypes between healthy human individuals. CD45RO-negative, CCR7-positively selected cells formed the naive CD8 fraction, excluding terminally differentiated effector memory CD45RA+ cells. Only in-frame clones appear in the TCRdb table, and some are missing; sequencing was by immunoSEQ multiplex PCR. The sample has 800,000 to 950,000 clones, around 96% seen once; the top ten hold about 0.21%. The source material was naive CD8+ T cells sorted from blood. The receptors were sampled from a man aged 30 to 45 in good health.

Comments on this clone: The junction departs from the called germline gene at one end, perhaps through a read error. The J gene is TRBJ2-1, the V gene TRBV7-9; no reliable D call. The CDR3 spans 13 residues. The germline V gene encodes CDR1 SEHNR and CDR2 FQNEAQ (reference sequence). The CDR3, as DNA: TGTGCCAGCAGCTCGCCATCCTCCAATGAGCAGTTCTTC. Its translation: CASSSPSSNEQFF.

The chain recombines TRBV28 with TRBJ2-7, with D unclear. The CDR3 has 12 residues. V lost 4 bases and J lost 2, with 6 bases in between. Germline CDR1 and CDR2: MDHEN and SYDVKM. DNA for the CDR3: TGTGCCAGCAGTTACCGCCCCTACGAGCAGTACTTC. It encodes CASSYRPYEQYF.

This clone was detected only once. The chain links TRBV5-1 to TRBJ1-5, with D possibly matching TRBD1 (5 bases). V lost 0 bases and J 4 bases, leaving 8 bases between the germline ends. The V gene's germline CDR1 is SGHRS and CDR2 YFSETQ. The CDR3 consists of 14 residues. The CDR3 region has the DNA TGCGCCAGCAGCTTGGACAGGCAGAATCAGCCCCAGCATTTT. Translation gives CASSLDRQNQPQHF.

The rearrangement links TRBV11-3 to TRBJ2-1, with 14 bases that match TRBD2. The V gene's germline CDR1 is SGHNT and CDR2 YENEEA. CDR3 size: 18 residues. J was trimmed by 8 bases and V by 5 bases; bases with no gene match: 14. The CDR3 DNA follows: TGTGCCAGCAGCCAGGGACTAGCGGGAGTTGGGCTTCTAGATGAGCAGTTCTTC. It translates to CASSQGLAGVGLLDEQFF.

The V and J genes are TRBV11-2 and TRBJ2-5, with D maybe TRBD1 (6 bases). The CDR3 runs to 15 residues. Germline V gene sequence: CDR1 SGHAT, CDR2 FQNNGV. V dropped 1 base and J dropped 4 bases, with 13 bases sitting between them. CDR3 amino acids: CASSLGAGAGETQYF. For the CDR3, the DNA is TGTGCCAGCAGCTTAGGAGCAGGGGCTGGAGAGACCCAGTACTTC. Combining the CDR3 with reference TRBV11-2 and TRBJ2-5 gives the whole variable domain EAGVAQSPRYKIIEKRQSVAFWCNPISGHATLYWYQQILGQGPKLLIQFQNNGVVDDSQLPKDRFSAERLKGVDSTLKIQPAKLEDSAVYLCASSLGAGAGETQYFGPGTRLLVL.

This chain uses TRBV19 with TRBJ2-1; 10 nucleotides align to TRBD2. The CDR3 contains 15 residues. The germline V gene encodes CDR1 LNHDA and CDR2 SQIVND (reference sequence). The J segment lost 0 bases and the V segment lost 6 bases, leaving 2 bases of the junction unmatched. The CDR3 sequence: CASRLAGNSYNEQFF. The CDR3 region has the DNA TGTGCCAGTAGACTAGCGGGGAACTCCTACAATGAGCAGTTCTTC.

The genes are TRBV7-6 and TRBJ2-7, with D possibly TRBD1 on 5 matching bases. Germline V lookup: CDR1 SGHVS, CDR2 FNYEAQ. The ends were cut back, 5 bases at V and 0 bases at J, with 11 bases in the middle. The CDR3 contains 14 residues. CDR3 sequence (DNA): TGTGCCAGCAGCGCTAGGGGCAGCTCCTACGAGCAGTACTTC. Translated: CASSARGSSYEQYF.

With respect to this clone: One junction end does not reproduce the germline sequence, and a read error may be involved. The chain carries TRBV27 and TRBJ2-2; 7 bases are shared with TRBD2. Germline CDR1 and CDR2: MNHEY and SMNVEV (reference sequence). CDR3 length: 16 amino acids. The CDR3 reads CASTTLLAGYHRGVLW. The CDR3 nucleotides are TGTGCCAGCACCACCCTCTTAGCGGGTTACCACCGGGGCGTTCTTTGG.

Remarks on this clone: Other nucleotide sequences from this sample produce the same CDR3. The J gene is TRBJ2-1, the V gene TRBV5-4; the D gene is possibly TRBD1 (5 bases). Trimming stripped 4 bases from V and 4 bases from J, with 6 bases between. Germline V gene sequence: CDR1 SGHNT, CDR2 YYREEE (reference sequence). The CDR3 is 12 amino acids. As DNA, the CDR3 is TGTGCCAGCAGCGACAGTTACAATGAGCAGTTCTTC. Its translation is CASSDSYNEQFF.

V gene TRBV5-5 combines with J gene TRBJ2-6; D is unclear. The V and J ends lost 4 bases and 0 bases respectively, with 8 bases between them. CDR3 length: 15 residues. Per germline, CDR1 SGHKS and CDR2 YYEKEE (reference sequence). CDR3 amino acids: CASSPASSGANVLTF. The CDR3 DNA reads as TGTGCCAGCAGCCCGGCAAGCTCTGGGGCCAACGTCCTGACTTTC.

The rearrangement joins TRBV6-1 to TRBJ2-7, with 9 bases fitting TRBD1. This CDR3 comprises 14 residues. Germline loops: CDR1 MNHNS, CDR2 SASEGT. With V trimmed by 6 bases and J by 6 bases, 9 bases remained unmatched. In DNA form, the CDR3 reads TGTGCCAGCAGCGTCGGGACAGGGATACGCGAGCAGTACTTC. It translates to CASSVGTGIREQYF.

The genes are TRBV4-3 and TRBJ2-5; possibly TRBD1 or TRBD2 for D (5 bases each). CDR1 is LGHNA and CDR2 is YSLEER in the germline V gene. The V end lost 0 bases, the J end lost 5 bases, and 13 bases lay between the germline ends. This CDR3 has 15 residues. CDR3 in DNA: TGCGCCAGCAGCCAAGATATTGGGGACGAGGAGACCCAGTACTTC. Protein sequence: CASSQDIGDEETQYF.

This chain uses TRBV28 with TRBJ2-7; D possibly corresponds to TRBD1 (6 bases). The CDR3 sequence is 13 residues long. The ends were cut back, 6 bases at V and 5 bases at J, with 14 bases in the middle. Germline loops: CDR1 MDHEN, CDR2 SYDVKM. CDR3 residues: CASSPTHRDEQYF. As DNA, the CDR3 is TGTGCCAGCAGCCCCACCCACAGGGACGAGCAGTACTTC.

CDR3 in amino acids: CASSRGLAEQYF. CDR3 DNA: TGTGCCAGCAGCCGTGGACTAGCCGAGCAGTACTTC. V gene TRBV7-2 combines with J gene TRBJ2-7, with 8 nucleotides matching TRBD2. CDR1 is SGHTA and CDR2 is FQGNSA in the germline V gene. The CDR3 is made up of 12 amino acids. Trimming cost V 5 bases and J 6 bases; bases outside gene matches: 3.

The sample holds one count of this clone. In DNA form, the CDR3 reads TGTGCCAGCAGCTCTGGCGGGGACGAGCAGTACTTC. This encodes CASSSGGDEQYF. The rearrangement joins TRBV7-9 to TRBJ2-7; maybe TRBD2 (6 bases). CDR1 and CDR2 (germline): SEHNR, FQNEAQ (reference sequence). The CDR3 length is 12 residues. V lost 4 bases and J lost 5, with 9 bases in between.

The rearrangement links TRBV10-2 to TRBJ2-7; D may correspond to TRBD1 or TRBD2 (5 bases each). CDR1 and CDR2 (germline): WSHSY, SAAADI. This CDR3 is built from 14 residues. V was pared by 6 bases and J by 0 bases, with 12 bases between. CDR3 coding DNA: TGCGCCAGCAGCATGGGACGGTCCTCCTACGAGCAGTACTTC. It specifies CASSMGRSSYEQYF.

This clone showed up just once. V gene TRBV28 combines with J gene TRBJ2-7; tentatively, D is TRBD1 (5 bases). Germline CDR1 is MDHEN and CDR2 is SYDVKM. The CDR3 runs 12 residues. The ends were cut back, 7 bases at V and 2 bases at J, with 9 bases in the middle. CDR3 loop: CASNEGAYEQYF. The DNA for the CDR3 is TGTGCCAGCAACGAAGGGGCCTACGAGCAGTACTTC.

The chain links TRBV2 to TRBJ1-4; 8 bases match TRBD1. Germline CDR1 SNHLY, CDR2 FYNNEI. V was clipped by 5 bases and J by 3 bases; unmatched bases: 2. This CDR3 comprises 14 residues. CDR3 in amino acids: CASSTGGSNEKLFF. The CDR3 DNA is TGTGCCAGCAGTACAGGGGGGTCTAATGAAAAACTGTTTTTT.

This clone was found once. The chain combines TRBV5-4 with TRBJ2-7, with a weak D call TRBD2 (6 bases). CDR3 length: 14 amino acids. The ends were cut back, 4 bases at V and 2 bases at J, with 13 bases in the middle. Per germline, CDR1 SGHNT and CDR2 YYREEE (reference sequence). The CDR3 bases are TGTGCCAGCAGCCTCCACGGGAGAACCTACGAGCAGTACTTC. It yields the protein CASSLHGRTYEQYF.

This rearrangement joins TRBV27 to TRBJ2-1; no clear D. Per the germline V gene, CDR1 is MNHEY and CDR2 is SMNVEV (reference sequence). The ends were cut back, 6 bases at V and 0 bases at J, with 12 bases in the middle. This CDR3 region has 15 residues. The CDR3 DNA is TGTGCCAGCAGGTCTCTTTCGCACTCCTACAATGAGCAGTTCTTC. Protein: CASRSLSHSYNEQFF.

This chain joins TRBV4-3 and TRBJ2-7, with D possibly being TRBD1 (6 bases). Trimming took off 0 bases at V and 0 bases at J, with 15 bases between the two ends. This CDR3 spans 17 amino acids. Germline V gene data show CDR1 as LGHNA and CDR2 as YSLEER. The CDR3 sequence: CASSQEVTGEISYEQYF. The CDR3 DNA sequence: TGCGCCAGCAGCCAAGAAGTGACAGGTGAAATCTCCTACGAGCAGTACTTC.

V is TRBV7-8 and J is TRBJ2-1; D may be TRBD2 (5 bases). Trimming took 4 bases from V and 9 from J, leaving 19 bases between them. CDR3 length: 15 residues. Germline V CDR1 and CDR2: SGHVS, FQNEAQ. Here the CDR3 reads CASSSPAGTSAEQFF. As DNA, the CDR3 is TGTGCCAGCAGCTCGCCTGCGGGTACTTCGGCTGAGCAGTTCTTC.

This clone was picked up one time. CDR3 protein: CASSSAPLAWEGRFEQFF. The CDR3 bases are TGTGCCAGCAGCTCCGCGCCATTAGCGTGGGAGGGCCGTTTTGAGCAGTTCTTC. The chain links TRBV13 to TRBJ2-1, with 7 bases lining up with TRBD2. The CDR3 covers 18 residues. From germline, CDR1 is PRHDT and CDR2 FYEKMQ (reference sequence). Trimming at V came to 4 bases and at J to 9 bases, leaving 21 bases not matched to a gene.

The V call is TRBV27, the J call TRBJ2-3; TRBD2 aligns across 7 bases. In germline, CDR1 is MNHEY, CDR2 SMNVEV (reference sequence). With 2 bases clipped from V and 1 base from J, the junction kept 3 bases outside the gene matches. This CDR3 is 15 amino acids long. The CDR3 coding sequence is TGTGCCAGCAGTTTAGAAGGGAGGGGCACAGATACGCAGTATTTT. This codes for CASSLEGRGTDTQYF.

The rearrangement links TRBV7-2 to TRBJ2-3; TRBD1 agrees at 9 bases. The germline V gene encodes CDR1 SGHTA and CDR2 FQGNSA. The J segment lost 3 bases and the V segment lost 5 bases, leaving 12 bases of the junction unmatched. The length of the CDR3 is 17 residues. CDR3 region: CASSPLVETGGTDTQYF. CDR3 DNA: TGTGCCAGCAGCCCCCTGGTAGAGACAGGGGGTACAGATACGCAGTATTTT.

The genes are TRBV5-1 and TRBJ1-2, with 8 bases matching TRBD1. Trimming cost V 3 bases and J 0 bases; bases outside gene matches: 4. The CDR3 is 15 amino acids. Germline V CDR1 and CDR2: SGHRS, YFSETQ. CDR3 loop: CASSSGQGANYGYTF. CDR3 coding DNA: TGCGCCAGCAGCTCCGGACAGGGAGCTAACTATGGCTACACCTTC.

The chain has TRBV4-3 and TRBJ2-7, with 7 positions matching TRBD1. V shed 2 bases, J shed 6 bases, and the junction held 7 bases outside the gene matches. The CDR3 has 14 residues. Germline CDR1 is LGHNA and CDR2 is YSLEER. CDR3 region: CASSQRTGAGEQYF. CDR3 coding DNA: TGCGCCAGCAGCCAAAGAACAGGGGCCGGCGAGCAGTACTTC.